The rows below give T cell receptor beta chains drawn from one sample of a study of cytomegalovirus exposure and HLA in healthy donors. Clones were sequenced by immunoSEQ multiplex PCR, and TCRdb holds only the in-frame ones, with some missing. The sample comprises about 94,000 clones, roughly 77% of which are singletons, and approximately 10% rests with the top ten. The sequencing sample was made of PBMCs. The receptors derive from a human donor in good health. CDR3s include the opening cysteine and the closing phenylalanine or tryptophan. Fields, in order: V gene, D gene, clone size, J gene, CDR3 DNA, CDR3 protein. A D gene is named only where the DNA matches it firmly. Clone size is given for some rows only: seen once, a few or many times, or a class if the clone is expanded.

>TRBV7-2|.|.|TRBJ2-3
TGTGCCAGCAGCTCTTCAGGACAGACAGATACGCAGTATTTT
CASSSSGQTDTQYF
>TRBV9|.|.|TRBJ1-6
TGTGCCAGCAGCCCAGGGACCTATAATTCACCCCTCCACTTT
CASSPGTYNSPLHF
>TRBV7-2|TRBD2|.|TRBJ2-1
TGTGCCAGCAGCTTAGTGGCTAGCGGGAGGGTAGTAGGTGAGCAGTTCTTC
CASSLVASGRVVGEQFF
>TRBV28|TRBD1|.|TRBJ1-2
TGTGCCAGCAGTTTTACCGGGACAGGGGGGAACTATGGCTACACCTTC
CASSFTGTGGNYGYTF
>TRBV5-1|.|.|TRBJ2-2
TGCGCCAGCAGCTGGTCGGGACTTGCGAACACCGGGGAGCTGTTTTTT
CASSWSGLANTGELFF
>TRBV27|.|.|TRBJ2-5
TGTGCCAGCAGCCGACTCGGCCGGGAGACCCAGTACTTC
CASSRLGRETQYF
>TRBV5-1|.|.|TRBJ2-2
TGCGCCAGCAGCTTAGGGGAATACACCGGGGAGCTGTTTTTT
CASSLGEYTGELFF
>TRBV29-1|TRBD2|.|TRBJ2-7
TGCAGCGTACTCTCGGGAGGCGAGCAGTACTTC
CSVLSGGEQYF
>TRBV28|TRBD1|once|TRBJ1-2
TGTGCCAGCAGTTCTGGGACAGTTCCTTATGGCTACACCTTC
CASSSGTVPYGYTF
>TRBV6-1|.|.|TRBJ1-1
TGTGCCAGCGGGAGGTTGGAGGCTTTCTTT
CASGRLEAFF
>TRBV18|.|.|TRBJ1-6
TGTGCCAGCTCAAGGGCAGGGGATCGGTCACCCCTCCACTTT
CASSRAGDRSPLHF
>TRBV6-1|.|few|TRBJ1-2
TGTGCCAGCACAAAGGGGCCGAACTATGGCTACACCTTC
CASTKGPNYGYTF
>TRBV14|TRBD2|few|TRBJ2-1
TGTGCCAGCAGCCAAGATTTCCGGACTAGCGGGAGGCGGCCATCCTACAATGAGCAGTTCTTC
CASSQDFRTSGRRPSYNEQFF
>TRBV7-9|.|.|TRBJ1-2
TGTGCCAGCAGCTTAGTCCAGGGCTATGGCTACACCTTC
CASSLVQGYGYTF
>TRBV30|.|.|TRBJ2-7
TGTGCCTGGGCTGACAGCTACGAGCAGTACTTC
CAWADSYEQYF
>TRBV7-2|TRBD2|.|TRBJ2-5
TGTGCCAGCAGCTCGGGACTAGCGGGTCTCCCCCGGCGAGAGACCCAGTACTTC
CASSSGLAGLPRRETQYF
>TRBV15|TRBD1|few|TRBJ2-3
TGTGCCACCAGCAGAGGCCCGACAGGGGGAGATACGCAGTATTTT
CATSRGPTGGDTQYF
>TRBV30|.|.|TRBJ1-2
TGTGCCTGGACCAATACCGGCGGGGGGGGCTATGGCTACACCTTC
CAWTNTGGGGYGYTF
>TRBV5-5|.|.|TRBJ1-1
TGTGCCAGCAGAATTGTGGGGGGAAAAGCTTTCTTT
CASRIVGGKAFF
>TRBV7-8|TRBD2|.|TRBJ2-1
TGTGCCAGCAACCCCAAGCGGGATTCCTACAATGAGCAGTTCTTC
CASNPKRDSYNEQFF
>TRBV4-1|.|few|TRBJ2-7
TGCGCCAGCAGCCTCAGGACAGAATACGAGCAGTACTTC
CASSLRTEYEQYF
>TRBV15|.|few|TRBJ1-2
TGTGCCACCAGGGGAGCCGGCCACCGAAACTATGGCTACACCTTC
CATRGAGHRNYGYTF
>TRBV4-2|TRBD2|once|TRBJ2-1
TGTGCCAGCAGCCAAGAGATGGGGGCCGGGACTAGGCAGTTCTTC
CASSQEMGAGTRQFF
>TRBV6-4|TRBD2|few|TRBJ2-2
TGTGCCAGCAGTGTCGGCGGGGGGTACACCGGGGAGCTGTTTTTT
CASSVGGGYTGELFF
>TRBV25-1|TRBD1|.|TRBJ1-1
TGTGCCAGCATTGGGGGACAGGGCAACACTGAAGCTTTCTTT
CASIGGQGNTEAFF
>TRBV6-5|.|.|TRBJ1-6
TGTGCCAGCAGCCCCGGGCAGGGCTCGTATTCACCCCTCCACTTT
CASSPGQGSYSPLHF
>TRBV6-5|TRBD2|.|TRBJ2-7
TGTGCCAGCGGAGCGGGGCTAAAGCTCTACGAGCAGTACTTC
CASGAGLKLYEQYF
>TRBV13|TRBD1|.|TRBJ2-7
TGTGCCAGCAGGGGTCCCGGGACAGGGGGCGCCGAGCAGTACTTC
CASRGPGTGGAEQYF
>TRBV27|TRBD2|.|TRBJ2-5
TGTGCCAGCAGTTTGAGGGGAGGGAAGACCCAGTACTTC
CASSLRGGKTQYF
>TRBV5-8|.|.|TRBJ1-2
TGTGCCAGCATTCCATGGGGCAGCCTAGGGAACTATGGCTACACCTTC
CASIPWGSLGNYGYTF
>TRBV6-1|.|.|TRBJ1-5
TGTGCCACCGTTCAGGGAGGGGGCAATCAGCCCCAGCATTTT
CATVQGGGNQPQHF
>TRBV9|.|.|TRBJ1-1
TGTGCCAGCAGCGGGACATCAAACACTGAAGCTTTCTTT
CASSGTSNTEAFF
>TRBV30|.|.|TRBJ1-2
TGTGCCTGGAGGCCTAATCGTCGGGGAGACTATGGCTACACCTTC
CAWRPNRRGDYGYTF
>TRBV18|.|.|TRBJ2-3
TGTGCCAGCTCACCAAGGACTGGCACAGATACGCAGTATTTT
CASSPRTGTDTQYF
>TRBV19|TRBD1|.|TRBJ1-1
TGTGCCAGTAGTATCCCGGCCGGACAGGGAGGGCGGAACACTGAAGCTTTCTTT
CASSIPAGQGGRNTEAFF
>TRBV7-9|.|.|TRBJ1-5
TGTGCCAGCAGCGCACAGGGCACTAGCAATCAGCCCCAGCATTTT
CASSAQGTSNQPQHF
>TRBV29-1|TRBD1|once|TRBJ2-1
TGCAGCGGGGACAGGGGATACAATGAGCGGTTCTTC
CSGDRGYNERFF
>TRBV2|.|.|TRBJ1-2
TGTGCCAGCAGGACTATTGGGAGGGGCTTCTATGGCTACACCTTC
CASRTIGRGFYGYTF
>TRBV19|TRBD2|.|TRBJ2-1
TGTGCCAGTAGTATAGATCACGGCGGGAGTGTGACGAATGAGCAGTTCTTC
CASSIDHGGSVTNEQFF
>TRBV4-2|TRBD2|.|TRBJ2-7
TGTGCCAGCAGCCAAGGGGGTGGGGGGGTGCGCTCCTACGAGCAGTACTTC
CASSQGGGGVRSYEQYF
>TRBV27|.|.|TRBJ1-5
TGTGCCAGCAGTTCCCGTTATAGCAATCAGCCCCAGCATTTT
CASSSRYSNQPQHF
>TRBV5-4|TRBD2|.|TRBJ2-2
TGTGCCAGCAGCTTGGCCCCAGGGAGGGTGAACACCGGGGAGCTGTTTTTT
CASSLAPGRVNTGELFF
>TRBV6-1|TRBD1|.|TRBJ1-5
TGTGCCAGCAGCCCATGGGACAGGGACCATCAGCCCCAGCATTTT
CASSPWDRDHQPQHF
>TRBV2|.|few|TRBJ1-2
TGTGCCAGCACAGGATCGCACTATGGCTACACCTTC
CASTGSHYGYTF
>TRBV4-3|.|once|TRBJ2-3
TGCGCCAGCAGCCAAGAGGCCCTTGGTACAGATACGCAGTATTTT
CASSQEALGTDTQYF